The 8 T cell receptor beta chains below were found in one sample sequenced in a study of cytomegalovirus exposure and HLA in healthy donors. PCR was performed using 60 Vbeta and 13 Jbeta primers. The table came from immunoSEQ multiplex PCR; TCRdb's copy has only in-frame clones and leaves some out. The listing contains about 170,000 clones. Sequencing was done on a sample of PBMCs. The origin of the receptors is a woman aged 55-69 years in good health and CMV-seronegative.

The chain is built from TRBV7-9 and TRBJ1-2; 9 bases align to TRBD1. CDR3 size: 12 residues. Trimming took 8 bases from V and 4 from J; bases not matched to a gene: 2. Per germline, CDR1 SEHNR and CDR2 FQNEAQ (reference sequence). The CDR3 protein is CASSQGAYGYTF. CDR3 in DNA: TGTGCCAGCTCACAGGGGGCCTATGGCTACACCTTC.

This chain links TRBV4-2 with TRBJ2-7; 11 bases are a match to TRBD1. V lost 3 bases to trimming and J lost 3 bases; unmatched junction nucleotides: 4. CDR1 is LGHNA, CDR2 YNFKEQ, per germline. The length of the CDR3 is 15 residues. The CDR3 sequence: CASSHGTGGNYEQYF. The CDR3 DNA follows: TGTGCCAGCAGCCACGGGACAGGGGGTAACTACGAGCAGTACTTC.

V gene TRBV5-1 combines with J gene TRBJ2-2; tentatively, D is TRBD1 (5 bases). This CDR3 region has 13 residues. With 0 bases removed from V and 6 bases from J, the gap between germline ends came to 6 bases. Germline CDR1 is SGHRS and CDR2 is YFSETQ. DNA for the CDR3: TGCGCCAGCAGCTTGGAGGGGCCCGGGGAGCTGTTTTTT. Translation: CASSLEGPGELFF.

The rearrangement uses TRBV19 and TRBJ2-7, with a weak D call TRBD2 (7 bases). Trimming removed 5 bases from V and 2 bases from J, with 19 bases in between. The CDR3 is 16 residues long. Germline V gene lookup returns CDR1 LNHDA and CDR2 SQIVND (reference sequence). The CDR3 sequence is CASSQRGGAGAYEQYF. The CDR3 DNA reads TGTGCCAGTAGTCAAAGAGGGGGGGCGGGAGCCTACGAGCAGTACTTC.

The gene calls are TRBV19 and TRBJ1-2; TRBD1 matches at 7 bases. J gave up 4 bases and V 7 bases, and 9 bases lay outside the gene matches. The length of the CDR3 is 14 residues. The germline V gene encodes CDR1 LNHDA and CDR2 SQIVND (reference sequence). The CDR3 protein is CASTRGQKTYGYTF. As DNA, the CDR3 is TGTGCCAGTACCCGGGGACAGAAAACCTATGGCTACACCTTC.

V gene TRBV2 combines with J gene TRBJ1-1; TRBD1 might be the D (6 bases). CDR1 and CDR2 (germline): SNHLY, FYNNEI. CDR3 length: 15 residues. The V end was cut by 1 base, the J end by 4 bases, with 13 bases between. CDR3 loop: CASSEEGVGFTEAFF. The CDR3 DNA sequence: TGTGCCAGCAGTGAAGAGGGGGTCGGGTTCACTGAAGCTTTCTTT.

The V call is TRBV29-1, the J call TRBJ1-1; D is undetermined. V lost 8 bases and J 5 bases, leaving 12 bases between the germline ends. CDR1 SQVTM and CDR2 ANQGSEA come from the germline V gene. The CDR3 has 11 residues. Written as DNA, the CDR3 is TGCAGCTTCTTCAAACTGACTGAAGCTTTCTTT. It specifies CSFFKLTEAFF.

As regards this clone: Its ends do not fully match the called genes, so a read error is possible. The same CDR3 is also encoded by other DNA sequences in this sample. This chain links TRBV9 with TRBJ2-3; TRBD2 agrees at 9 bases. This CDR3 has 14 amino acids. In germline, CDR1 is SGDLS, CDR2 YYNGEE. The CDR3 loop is CASSVSGRTDTQYF. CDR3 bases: TGTGCCAGCAGCGTTAGCGGGAGAACAGATACGCAATATTTT.